This passage covers 25 T cell receptor beta chains from one sample sequenced in a study of shared clonotypes between healthy human individuals. CD45RO-negative, CCR7-positively selected cells formed the naive CD8 fraction, excluding terminally differentiated effector memory CD45RA+ cells. The data were produced by immunoSEQ multiplex PCR, yet TCRdb's version contains in-frame clones alone and is incomplete. This sample yields some 2 million clones, of which about 95% are seen a single time; roughly 1% belongs to the top ten. Material for sequencing was naive CD8+ T cells sorted from blood. Every receptor here comes from a man aged 18 to 30 in good health.

The V gene is TRBV5-1, the J gene TRBJ2-7, with D perhaps TRBD1 (6 bases). V lost 5 bases to trimming and J lost 2 bases, with 20 bases between them. The length of the CDR3 is 16 residues. CDR1 SGHRS and CDR2 YFSETQ come from the germline V gene. The CDR3 sequence: CASSFDDRNNPYEQYF. The CDR3 DNA follows: TGCGCCAGCAGTTTCGATGACAGGAATAATCCCTACGAGCAGTACTTC.

The chain is built from TRBV19 and TRBJ2-5; TRBD1 matches 8 bases. Per germline, CDR1 LNHDA and CDR2 SQIVND (reference sequence). J was trimmed by 1 base and V by 5 bases; bases with no gene match: 6. The CDR3 contains 15 residues. DNA of the CDR3: TGTGCCAGTAGTGGACAGGGTGAAGGCCAAGAGACCCAGTACTTC. Translation: CASSGQGEGQETQYF.

The chain carries TRBV10-3 and TRBJ1-1, with D perhaps matching TRBD1 (6 bases). Germline V gives CDR1 ENHRY, CDR2 SYGVKD. The CDR3 is made up of 13 amino acids. Trimming left V 6 bases short and J 4 bases short, with 12 bases between. The CDR3 nucleotides are TGTGCCATCAGCAATTACAGGGCCACTGAAGCTTTCTTT. This sequence encodes CAISNYRATEAFF.

V gene TRBV27 combines with J gene TRBJ1-5; 8 nucleotides align to TRBD1. In germline, CDR1 is MNHEY, CDR2 SMNVEV (reference sequence). This CDR3 has 15 amino acids. Unmatched junction bases numbered 7, after V lost 3 bases and J lost 6 bases. CDR3: CASSFSGGAAQPQHF. DNA of the CDR3: TGTGCCAGCAGTTTTTCAGGGGGCGCGGCTCAGCCCCAGCATTTT.

This clone showed up just once. This chain joins TRBV11-2 and TRBJ2-7, with D unclear. Germline V lookup: CDR1 SGHAT, CDR2 FQNNGV. V gave up 1 base and J gave up 0 bases, with 10 bases separating them. This CDR3 is built from 15 residues. This CDR3 reads CASSLGEAHSYEQYF. CDR3 DNA sequence: TGTGCCAGCAGCTTAGGTGAAGCACACTCCTACGAGCAGTACTTC.

The chain links TRBV4-3 to TRBJ1-1; D unresolved. The germline V and J ends were trimmed by 4 bases and 1 base, with 7 bases remaining between them. This CDR3 is built from 13 residues. The germline gives CDR1 LGHNA, CDR2 YSLEER. The CDR3 DNA sequence: TGCGCCAGCAGCCGGGTTTCGAACACTGAAGCTTTCTTT. This encodes CASSRVSNTEAFF.

V usage is TRBV2 and J usage is TRBJ1-2; D is ambiguous. Per the germline V gene, CDR1 is SNHLY and CDR2 is FYNNEI. V was clipped by 2 bases and J by 2 bases, with 12 bases between them. The CDR3 spans 15 residues. The CDR3 bases are TGTGCCAGCAGTGAATGGCAGCTAATAAACTATGGCTACACCTTC. It is translated as CASSEWQLINYGYTF.

This chain joins TRBV4-3 and TRBJ2-7, with 12 bases matching TRBD2. V trimming: 0 bases; J trimming: 0 bases; junction bases outside the gene matches: 6. This CDR3 spans 18 amino acids. The germline gives CDR1 LGHNA, CDR2 YSLEER. CDR3 protein: CASSQELLAGGPSYEQYF. The CDR3 region has the DNA TGCGCCAGCAGCCAAGAATTGCTAGCGGGAGGGCCCTCCTACGAGCAGTACTTC.

Concerning this clone: Within the sample, other DNA sequences also encode this same CDR3. The CDR3 DNA sequence: TGTGCCAGCAGTGAAAGCGGACCCTACGAGCAGTACTTC. It translates to CASSESGPYEQYF. The J gene is TRBJ2-7, the V gene TRBV6-1, with D possibly TRBD2 on 5 matching bases. V dropped 2 bases and J dropped 2 bases, with 7 bases sitting between them. The germline CDR1 and CDR2 sequences are MNHNS and SASEGT. The CDR3 is 13 amino acids.

The chain uses TRBV5-4 and TRBJ2-1; D gene ambiguous. Germline assignment: CDR1 SGHNT and CDR2 YYREEE (reference sequence). The CDR3 length is 12 residues. V lost 3 bases, J lost 6 bases, and 7 bases lay in between. CDR3 sequence: CASSSNINEQFF. CDR3 nucleotides: TGTGCCAGCAGCTCAAATATCAATGAGCAGTTCTTC.

The V call is TRBV11-2, the J call TRBJ2-7; no reliable D call. V lost 4 bases and J lost 9, with 13 bases in between. CDR1 is SGHAT and CDR2 is FQNNGV in the germline V gene. This CDR3 contains 12 residues. CDR3 bases: TGTGCCAGCAGCTCTGGATCGTCGGGGCAGTACTTC. It specifies CASSSGSSGQYF. The variable domain in full, with the rest retrieved from reference TRBV11-2 and TRBJ2-7, is EAGVAQSPRYKIIEKRQSVAFWCNPISGHATLYWYQQILGQGPKLLIQFQNNGVVDDSQLPKDRFSAERLKGVDSTLKIQPAKLEDSAVYLCASSSGSSGQYFGPGTRLTVT.

Concerning this clone itself: Different DNA sequences within this sample yield the same CDR3. This chain uses TRBV10-3 with TRBJ2-7, with D tentatively TRBD1 (5 bases). V lost 2 bases and J 0 bases, leaving 8 bases between the germline ends. The germline gives CDR1 ENHRY, CDR2 SYGVKD. CDR3 size: 14 residues. Here the CDR3 DNA reads TGTGCCATCAGTGAGACAGGTAGCTCCTACGAGCAGTACTTC. This gives the protein CAISETGSSYEQYF.

The chain joins TRBV9 to TRBJ1-1; TRBD1 is a possible D gene (5 bases). This CDR3 has 14 residues. CDR1 is SGDLS, CDR2 YYNGEE, per germline. V lost 3 bases and J lost 1, with 10 bases in between. The CDR3 sequence: CASSGPGGNTEAFF. The CDR3 DNA reads as TGTGCCAGCAGCGGACCGGGGGGGAACACTGAAGCTTTCTTT. The variable domain in full, completed from reference TRBV9 and TRBJ1-1, reads DSGVTQTPKHLITATGQRVTLRCSPRSGDLSVYWYQQSLDQGLQFLIQYYNGEERAKGNILERFSAQQFPDLHSELNLSSLELGDSALYFCASSGPGGNTEAFFGQGTRLTVV.

This chain uses TRBV18 with TRBJ2-2; possible D gene TRBD2, 5 bases. The CDR3 consists of 15 residues. CDR1 and CDR2 (germline): KGHSH, LQKENI. Trimming stripped 6 bases from V and 1 base from J, with 12 bases between. Here the CDR3 DNA reads TGTGCCAGCTCGCTCTGGACTGGGAACACCGGGGAGCTGTTTTTT. Its translation is CASSLWTGNTGELFF.

The V gene is TRBV19, the J gene TRBJ2-5; a possible D gene is TRBD2 (6 bases). Per the germline V gene, CDR1 is LNHDA and CDR2 is SQIVND (reference sequence). The CDR3 loop spans 15 amino acids. The V gene lost 6 bases and the J gene lost 7 bases, with 21 bases spanning the gap. This chain's CDR3 is CASRSGLATRGTQYF. The CDR3 coding sequence is TGTGCCAGTAGATCGGGGCTAGCGACGCGGGGGACCCAGTACTTC.

J is TRBJ2-6 and V is TRBV6-6, with a possible D match to TRBD2 (5 bases). CDR3 length: 15 residues. In germline, CDR1 is MNHNY, CDR2 SVGAGI (reference sequence). V lost 3 bases to trimming and J lost 2 bases, with 8 bases between them. The CDR3 loop reads CASSYGSAGANVLTF. The CDR3 region has the DNA TGTGCCAGCAGTTATGGGAGTGCTGGGGCCAACGTCCTGACTTTC.

The rearrangement joins TRBV29-1 to TRBJ2-1; 10 bases map to TRBD2. This CDR3 comprises 15 residues. Germline V lookup: CDR1 SQVTM, CDR2 ANQGSEA. The J segment lost 6 bases and the V segment lost 0 bases, leaving 5 bases of the junction unmatched. CDR3 nucleotides: TGCAGCGTTGAAGAGCGGACTAGCGGAATCAATGAGCAGTTCTTC. It is translated as CSVEERTSGINEQFF.

This clone was picked up one time. This rearrangement joins TRBV13 to TRBJ2-7; TRBD1 matches at 7 bases. V lost 3 bases to trimming and J lost 3 bases; unmatched junction nucleotides: 8. The CDR3 is made up of 15 amino acids. Germline lookup yields CDR1 PRHDT and CDR2 FYEKMQ (reference sequence). CDR3 nucleotides: TGTGCCAGCAGCTTTCGGACAGGCCAGATCTACGAGCAGTACTTC. Its translation is CASSFRTGQIYEQYF. The variable domain in full, with the rest retrieved from reference TRBV13 and TRBJ2-7, is AAGVIQSPRHLIKEKRETATLKCYPIPRHDTVYWYQQGPGQDPQFLISFYEKMQSDKGSIPDRFSAQQFSDYHSELNMSSLELGDSALYFCASSFRTGQIYEQYFGPGTRLTVT.

Written as DNA, the CDR3 is TGTGCCAGCAGCTCAATCGGGACTAGCGGGGCCAGCCCTTTCCAAGAGACCCAGTACTTC. This sequence encodes CASSSIGTSGASPFQETQYF. This rearrangement joins TRBV27 to TRBJ2-5; 13 positions agree with TRBD2. Looked up from germline, CDR1 is MNHEY and CDR2 is SMNVEV (reference sequence). V lost 6 bases and J lost 1; bases outside the gene matches: 17. The CDR3 covers 20 residues.

V and J are TRBV4-1 and TRBJ1-6; the D is unclear. This CDR3 region has 17 residues. Germline values: CDR1 MGHRA, CDR2 YSYEKL. V lost 4 bases, J lost 0 bases, and 13 bases lay in between. CDR3 bases: TGCGCCAGCAGCCCACAGCCGGGCGGCTCCTATAATTCACCCCTCCACTTT. Protein: CASSPQPGGSYNSPLHF.

The CDR3: CASSVLEDSPLHF. The CDR3 DNA follows: TGTGCCAGCAGTGTATTGGAGGATTCACCCCTCCACTTT. This rearrangement joins TRBV5-5 to TRBJ1-6; D is ambiguous. The V gene lost 5 bases and the J gene lost 8 bases, with 11 bases spanning the gap. Looked up from germline, CDR1 is SGHKS and CDR2 is YYEKEE (reference sequence). This CDR3 comprises 13 residues.

DNA of the CDR3: TGTGCCATCAGCGGGGCGTCGGTCTCTGGGGCCAACGTCCTGACTTTC. Translating gives CAISGASVSGANVLTF. The chain combines TRBV10-3 with TRBJ2-6; D is tentatively TRBD1 or TRBD2 (5 bases each). From germline, CDR1 is ENHRY and CDR2 SYGVKD. V was trimmed by 6 bases and J by 0 bases, leaving 12 bases between them. The CDR3 spans 16 residues.

The V and J genes are TRBV6-6 and TRBJ2-7, with 7 bases aligning to TRBD1. The V and J ends lost 4 bases and 0 bases, in that order; junction bases with no gene match: 6. The CDR3 is 15 residues long. Germline-derived CDR1 and CDR2 are MNHNY and SVGAGI (reference sequence). The CDR3 here is CASSLDRAFSYEQYF. CDR3 DNA sequence: TGTGCCAGCAGTTTAGACAGGGCCTTCTCCTACGAGCAGTACTTC.

CDR3 sequence (DNA): TGCGCCAGCAGCTACCGGACTAGCGCTACCTACGAGCAGTACTTC. It specifies CASSYRTSATYEQYF. The V gene is TRBV4-3, the J gene TRBJ2-7; 9 bases fit TRBD2. The CDR3 runs to 15 residues. The V gene end was trimmed by 5 bases and the J gene end by 2 bases; junction bases not matched to a gene: 7. Germline V CDR1 and CDR2: LGHNA, YSLEER.

Regarding this clone: The sample holds other DNA sequences that translate to the same CDR3. This chain joins TRBV9 and TRBJ2-7, with 9 bases lining up with TRBD1. In germline, CDR1 is SGDLS, CDR2 YYNGEE. V shed 0 bases, J shed 2 bases, and the junction held 3 bases outside the gene matches. The CDR3 totals 15 residues. The CDR3: CASSVGGTGPYEQYF. Written as DNA, the CDR3 is TGTGCCAGCAGCGTAGGGGGGACAGGGCCCTACGAGCAGTACTTC.